These 26 T cell receptor beta chains came from one sample sequenced in a study of T-cell memory formation after mild COVID-19. Using its own MiXCR run on the 5' RACE reads, TCRdb lists one record per CDR3 protein. The sample lists 250,000 or so distinct CDR3 sequences, roughly 18% occurring once. The sequenced sample was PBMCs or a T cell subset sorted from them (not recorded which). These receptors originate from a man younger than 30 who had mild COVID-19 (a few samples of this study predate the infection). Cell type and time point are not known.

This clonotype was seen more than once but under ten times. This chain links TRBV5-6 with TRBJ2-3; no reliable D call. This CDR3 has 14 amino acids. Trimming removed 2 bases from V and 1 base from J, with 8 bases in between. CDR1 and CDR2 from the germline V gene are SGHDT and YYEEEE. The CDR3 loop is CASSLLWGTDTQYF. Here the CDR3 DNA reads TGTGCCAGCAGCTTACTGTGGGGCACAGATACGCAGTATTTT.

This clonotype came up once. This CDR3 is CSARSEGTHNSPLHF. CDR3 in DNA: TGCAGTGCTAGAAGCGAGGGGACTCATAATTCACCCCTCCACTTT. This chain joins TRBV20-1 and TRBJ1-6, with D possibly being TRBD1 (5 bases). V was trimmed by 2 bases and J by 5 bases, leaving 13 bases between them. The CDR3 has 15 residues. The V gene's germline CDR1 is DFQATT and CDR2 SNEGSKA (reference sequence).

The V and J genes are TRBV7-3 and TRBJ1-6; no reliable D call. CDR3 length: 13 residues. The germline gives CDR1 SGHTA, CDR2 FQGTGA. The V and J ends lost 10 bases and 8 bases respectively, with 15 bases between them. CDR3 nucleotide sequence: TGTGCCACCGCGGATAATATTTATTCACCCCTCCACTTT. Its protein is CATADNIYSPLHF. The whole variable domain, remainder taken from reference TRBV7-3 and TRBJ1-6, is GAGVSQTPSNKVTEKGKYVELRCDPISGHTALYWYRQSLGQGPEFLIYFQGTGAADDSGLPNDRFFAVRPEGSVSTLKIQRTERGDSAVYLCATADNIYSPLHFGNGTRLTVT.

The sample holds a few counts of this clonotype. The chain combines TRBV12-3 or TRBV12-4 with TRBJ1-1; D unresolved. V was clipped by 5 bases and J by 5 bases, with 12 bases between them. The CDR3 loop spans 13 amino acids. The CDR3 region has the DNA TGTGCCAGCAGTCCCCAGGAGTGGACTGAAGCTTTCTTT. Its translation is CASSPQEWTEAFF.

This chain connects TRBV5-1 to TRBJ2-3, with 8 bases aligning to TRBD1. Trimming cost V 2 bases and J 5 bases; bases outside gene matches: 13. The CDR3 sequence is 17 residues long. Germline V lookup: CDR1 SGHRS, CDR2 YFSETQ. CDR3 sequence: CASSLTRGSGQGDTQYF. Written as DNA, the CDR3 is TGCGCCAGCAGCTTAACGAGAGGGAGCGGACAGGGAGATACGCAGTATTTT.

There are a few counts of this clonotype. The V gene is TRBV2, the J gene TRBJ2-3, with TRBD2 matching over 7 bases. This CDR3 comprises 13 residues. V shed 8 bases and J 3 bases; nucleotides not matched to a gene: 5. Germline CDR1 and CDR2: SNHLY and FYNNEI. CDR3 nucleotide sequence: TGTGCCAGCGGGGGGGGATCGACAGATACGCAGTATTTT. This codes for CASGGGSTDTQYF.

This clonotype was seen only a few times. The chain recombines TRBV7-3 with TRBJ2-5, with 7 bases identical to TRBD1. CDR3 size: 16 residues. Germline V gene data show CDR1 as SGHTA and CDR2 as FQGTGA. The junction had 14 bases not matched to a gene; V was cut back by 5 bases and J by 5 bases. CDR3 residues: CASSPQTGMGGETQYF. As DNA, the CDR3 is TGTGCCAGCAGCCCCCAGACAGGGATGGGCGGGGAGACCCAGTACTTC.

This clonotype was detected only a few times. The chain combines TRBV4-3 with TRBJ1-2, with a tentative D call TRBD1 (5 bases). The V gene lost 10 bases and the J gene lost 8 bases, with 14 bases spanning the gap. CDR3 length: 11 amino acids. Germline V gives CDR1 LGHNA, CDR2 YSLEER. CDR3 in amino acids: CATLGQGGYTF. The CDR3 region has the DNA TGCGCCACCCTCGGGCAGGGCGGCTACACCTTC.

The gene calls are TRBV25-1 and TRBJ2-1, with 7 positions matching TRBD1. Germline values: CDR1 MGHDK, CDR2 SYGVNS. After removal of 4 bases from V and 4 bases from J, the junction contained 10 bases not matched to a gene. This CDR3 spans 16 amino acids. CDR3 nucleotides: TGTGCCAGCAGTGGTGAGACAGGGAAATCTTACAATGAGCAGTTCTTC. Encoded protein: CASSGETGKSYNEQFF.

A note on this clonotype: One junction end disagrees with the germline gene, perhaps due to a read error. V and J are TRBV7-2 and TRBJ1-2, with a weak D call TRBD1 (6 bases). Germline-derived CDR1 and CDR2 are SGHTA and FQGNSA. This CDR3 contains 16 residues. CDR3 DNA: TGTGCCAGCAGCTTAGCAGTTGGACAGCACCCCTATGGCTACTCCTTC. Protein: CASSLAVGQHPYGYSF.

This rearrangement joins TRBV4-3 to TRBJ1-5, with D hard to call. Germline values: CDR1 LGHNA, CDR2 YSLEER. V lost 0 bases and J lost 0, with 6 bases in between. This CDR3 comprises 15 residues. The CDR3 nucleotides read TGCGCCAGCAGCCAAGAACGGTATAGCAATCAGCCCCAGCATTTT. This sequence encodes CASSQERYSNQPQHF.

V and J are TRBV5-1 and TRBJ2-7; maybe TRBD1 (6 bases). CDR1 and CDR2 from the germline V gene are SGHRS and YFSETQ. CDR3 length: 14 amino acids. CDR3: CAISLASGAYEQYV. CDR3 DNA: TGCGCCATCAGCTTGGCGTCAGGGGCCTACGAGCAGTACGTC.

This clonotype was counted between two and nine times. This rearrangement joins TRBV7-8 to TRBJ1-4, with D possibly TRBD1 on 5 matching bases. V lost 4 bases, J lost 10 bases, and 16 bases lay in between. Germline lookup yields CDR1 SGHVS and CDR2 FQNEAQ. The CDR3 spans 14 residues. The CDR3 is CASSSAGGGRKLFF. The CDR3 DNA follows: TGTGCCAGCAGCTCCGCGGGGGGAGGGCGAAAACTGTTTTTT.

This clonotype was counted only a few times. The chain uses TRBV5-4 and TRBJ2-5; D gene ambiguous. Looked up from germline, CDR1 is SGHNT and CDR2 is YYREEE (reference sequence). This CDR3 has 13 amino acids. The ends were cut back, 6 bases at V and 3 bases at J, with 12 bases in the middle. CDR3 nucleotide sequence: TGTGCCAGCACCCATCGACAAGAAGAGACCCAGTACTTC. As protein: CASTHRQEETQYF.

This clonotype was detected only a few times. The gene calls are TRBV6-5 and TRBJ1-4, with 7 positions matching TRBD1. The CDR3 covers 16 residues. Germline CDR1 MNHEY, CDR2 SVGAGI. The ends lost 5 bases at V and 8 bases at J; junction bases unmatched: 14. DNA of the CDR3: TGTGCCAGCAGTGACGAGCGGGACAGTTCGAGAGAAAAACTGTTTTTT. Translated, it gives CASSDERDSSREKLFF.

This clonotype was seen more than once but under ten times. The rearrangement links TRBV18 to TRBJ2-5; D remains unclear. Germline assignment: CDR1 KGHSH and CDR2 LQKENI. CDR3 length: 15 amino acids. Between the trimmed V and J ends, which lost 4 bases and 2 bases, there was a span of 14 bases. This chain's CDR3 is CASSLTKPSQETQYF. As DNA, the CDR3 is TGTGCCAGCTCACTGACAAAGCCGAGTCAAGAGACCCAGTACTTC.

The rearrangement links TRBV5-1 to TRBJ2-2; TRBD2 agrees at 8 bases. The germline V gene encodes CDR1 SGHRS and CDR2 YFSETQ. Losses at the gene ends were 0 bases for V and 6 bases for J; bases not matched to a gene: 4. The CDR3 length is 15 residues. The CDR3 sequence: CASSLGLAIAGELFF. CDR3 coding DNA: TGCGCCAGCAGCTTGGGACTAGCGATTGCCGGGGAGCTGTTTTTT.

This clonotype was found a few times. The chain has TRBV5-1 and TRBJ2-5; 7 bases map to TRBD2. The J segment lost 2 bases and the V segment lost 4 bases, leaving 14 bases of the junction unmatched. This CDR3 spans 17 amino acids. From germline, CDR1 is SGHRS and CDR2 YFSETQ. CDR3: CASSKGGTNSLQETQYF. CDR3 sequence (DNA): TGCGCCAGCAGCAAGGGTGGGACTAACTCCTTGCAAGAGACCCAGTACTTC.

The V gene is TRBV12-3 or TRBV12-4, the J gene TRBJ1-4; D is uncertain. The CDR3 covers 12 residues. V lost 6 bases, J lost 10 bases, and 12 bases lay in between. For the CDR3, the DNA is TGTGCCAGCAGCCACCCTTTGGGAAAACTGTTTTTT. It encodes CASSHPLGKLFF.

The gene calls are TRBV5-1 and TRBJ1-2; perhaps TRBD1 as D (5 bases). The germline V gene encodes CDR1 SGHRS and CDR2 YFSETQ. CDR3 length equals 14 residues. V was shortened by 5 bases and J by 2 bases, with 13 bases between the two germline ends. The CDR3 here is CASRSNQGNYGYTF. In DNA, the CDR3 is TGCGCCAGCAGGTCAAATCAGGGAAACTATGGCTACACCTTC.

This clonotype was observed a few times. The CDR3 spells CASSLQSGFNSPLHF. CDR3 nucleotide sequence: TGCGCCAGCAGCCTTCAGTCCGGGTTTAATTCACCCCTCCACTTT. This chain links TRBV5-1 with TRBJ1-6, with D unresolved. V lost 4 bases and J lost 6, with 14 bases in between. In germline, CDR1 is SGHRS, CDR2 YFSETQ. The CDR3 runs 15 residues.

This clonotype was detected only a few times. V and J are TRBV29-1 and TRBJ2-2, with D possibly TRBD1 on 5 matching bases. The germline CDR1 and CDR2 sequences are SQVTM and ANQGSEA. This CDR3 contains 14 residues. V lost 4 bases and J lost 6, with 15 bases in between. CDR3 residues: CSVVWAGKAGELFF. The CDR3 nucleotides are TGCAGCGTTGTGTGGGCAGGGAAGGCCGGGGAGCTGTTTTTT.

The rearrangement joins TRBV25-1 to TRBJ2-1, with D hard to call. This CDR3 contains 11 residues. Trimming cost V 8 bases and J 10 bases, with 12 bases left between them. Germline values: CDR1 MGHDK, CDR2 SYGVNS. The CDR3 here is CASLGLAEQFF. Here the CDR3 DNA reads TGTGCCAGCCTCGGCCTGGCCGAGCAGTTCTTC.

This clonotype occurred many times. The junction departs from germline at one end; a sequencing error may be responsible. The chain combines TRBV7-7 with TRBJ2-5, with 11 bases that match TRBD2. The CDR3 runs to 18 residues. The V gene's germline CDR1 is SSHAT and CDR2 FNYEAQ (reference sequence). DNA of the CDR3: TGTGCTAGCAGCTTAGGGTGGCCGGGACTAGCGGTTCAAGAGACCCAGTACTTC. It translates to CASSLGWPGLAVQETQYF.

The J gene is TRBJ1-1, the V gene TRBV5-1, with unresolved D. Germline V lookup: CDR1 SGHRS, CDR2 YFSETQ. The V gene lost 1 base and the J gene lost 1 base, with 5 bases spanning the gap. The length of the CDR3 is 13 residues. CDR3 DNA: TGCGCCAGCAGCTTGATTACGAACACTGAAGCTTTCTTT. It yields the protein CASSLITNTEAFF. The whole variable domain, filled in from reference TRBV5-1 and TRBJ1-1, reads KAGVTQTPRYLIKTRGQQVTLSCSPISGHRSVSWYQQTPGQGLQFLFEYFSETQRNKGNFPGRFSGRQFSNSRSEMNVSTLELGDSALYLCASSLITNTEAFFGQGTRLTVV.

The chain couples TRBV12-3 or TRBV12-4 to TRBJ1-3; maybe TRBD1 (5 bases). There are 15 residues in the CDR3. V was shortened by 6 bases and J by 0 bases, with 12 bases between the two germline ends. In DNA, the CDR3 is TGTGCCAGCAGGACTACAGGTAGCTCTGGAAACACCATATATTTT. As protein: CASRTTGSSGNTIYF.